Sequencing of this T cell receptor beta chain was carried out in a study of early T cells in non-severe SARS-CoV-2 infection. Attachment of unique molecular identifiers to individual cDNA molecules was performed. TCRdb called the 5' RACE reads again in MiXCR, with one record for every CDR3 protein. The top ten clones hold roughly 8.2% of a sample with over 35,000 distinct CDR3 sequences, roughly 6% of them seen once. The length of the CDR3 is 12 residues. The germline V gene has CDR1 MNHEY and CDR2 SVGEGT. The V end lost 2 bases, the J end lost 9 bases, and 8 bases lay between the germline ends. This clonotype was seen at least ten times.

Source: whole blood, taken at baseline. The chain couples TRBV6-2 or TRBV6-3 to TRBJ1-5, with D unclear. The origin of this receptor is an adult who was a healthcare worker with PCR-confirmed SARS-CoV-2 infection or an uninfected control (not recorded which). DNA of the CDR3: TGTGCCAGCAGTTACGGCGGATTGCCCCAGCATTTT. As protein: CASSYGGLPQHF.